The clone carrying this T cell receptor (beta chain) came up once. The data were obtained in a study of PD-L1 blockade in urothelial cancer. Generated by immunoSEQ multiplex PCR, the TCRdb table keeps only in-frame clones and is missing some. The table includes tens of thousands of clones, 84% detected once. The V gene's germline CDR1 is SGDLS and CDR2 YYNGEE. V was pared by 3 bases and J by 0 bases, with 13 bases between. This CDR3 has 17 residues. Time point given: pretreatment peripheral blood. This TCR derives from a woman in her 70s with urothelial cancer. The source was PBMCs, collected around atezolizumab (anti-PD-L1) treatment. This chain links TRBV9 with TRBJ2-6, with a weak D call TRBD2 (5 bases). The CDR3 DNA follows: TGTGCCAGCAGCGCACCCACGGGATTCTCTGGGGCCAACGTCCTGACTTTC. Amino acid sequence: CASSAPTGFSGANVLTF.